This is a list of T cell receptor beta chains from one sample in a study of shared clonotypes between healthy human individuals. Sequenced by immunoSEQ multiplex PCR; TCRdb stores in-frame clones only, minus some. The sample consists of hundreds of thousands of clones, around three quarters of them appearing once. The specimen sequenced was PBMCs. These receptors were taken from a middle-aged woman in good health. Some clones in this sample may be carry-over from other donors' samples. CDR3s leave out the opening cysteine and the closing phenylalanine or tryptophan.

TRBV5-1,TRBJ1-4,ASSVSQGGGIAKLF
TRBV5-1,TRBJ2-1,ASSFVRGRAYNEQF
TRBV7-2,TRBJ2-6,ASSFRPGLADSGANVLT
TRBV5-6,TRBJ2-3,ASSLDRATDTQY
TRBV27,TRBJ2-7,ASSLSVTAYEQY
TRBV9,TRBJ1-3,ASSVDWAVSGNTIY
TRBV2,TRBJ1-3,ASKQSRSSGNTIY
TRBV28,TRBJ1-5,ASSFPDQPQH
TRBV28,TRBJ2-1,ASLHNRGSNEQF
TRBV2,TRBJ2-7,ASSEGTGGAYEQY
TRBV7-3,TRBJ2-6,ASSLKGRFSGANVLT
TRBV21-1,TRBJ2-7,ASSKGLAGPLEQY
TRBV5-4,TRBJ2-1,ASSYSGSSRNEQF
TRBV4-1,TRBJ2-7,ASSRGSAGNEQY
TRBV9,TRBJ2-3,ASSVSGSTDTQY
TRBV5-4,TRBJ2-7,ASSRAGSYEQY
TRBV9,TRBJ2-1,ASSVGSTARNNEQF
TRBV7-7,TRBJ2-7,ASSLGLANTYEQY
TRBV7-6,TRBJ2-1,ASSLVGGRNEQF
TRBV15,TRBJ2-3,ATSRGKDGTSTDTQY
TRBV5-4,TRBJ1-2,ASSLDGRGYGYT
TRBV7-9,TRBJ1-4,ASSLGGGEKLF
TRBV5-1,TRBJ2-3,ASSLEGQDTQY
TRBV2,.,ASTVRASSYEQY
TRBV4-1,TRBJ1-2,ASSQEPPPKGTVNYGYT
TRBV6-5,TRBJ1-4,ASSYDPGRHEKLF
TRBV27,TRBJ2-7,ATYVGPPGQGSYEQY
TRBV6-5,TRBJ1-5,ASRPTAHSNQPQH
TRBV6-1,TRBJ2-2,ASTGTGGVTGELF
TRBV28,TRBJ1-5,ASGGGRENQPQH
TRBV6-4,TRBJ1-5,ASSPFGPNQPQH
TRBV5-1,TRBJ2-3,ASSSGGIGRPTDTQY
TRBV11-2,TRBJ2-3,ASSLRPMMDTQY
TRBV2,TRBJ2-6,ASTGDSRSGANVLT
TRBV12-2,TRBJ2-2,ASRFQPNTGELF
TRBV6-5,.,ASSYSGVHSYEQY
TRBV7-3,TRBJ2-3,ASSVAGGFTDTQY
TRBV6-1,TRBJ2-1,ASSPDRALYNEQF
TRBV10-3,TRBJ2-7,AISESSYEQY
TRBV5-1,TRBJ2-2,ASSLRWEVGELF
TRBV28,TRBJ1-5,ASSSGGQGWNQPQH
TRBV18,TRBJ1-1,ASSPPRTGVNTEAF
TRBV5-1,TRBJ2-3,ASSYWPKGDTQY
TRBV27,TRBJ2-5,ASSPLGLAGGRETQY
TRBV6-1,TRBJ1-3,ASSWTDGNTIY
TRBV15,TRBJ2-2,ATSREIPGDTGELF
TRBV5-6,TRBJ1-1,ASSLGRGTEAF
TRBV7-2,TRBJ2-7,ASSFVAGGFDEQY
TRBV28,TRBJ2-3,ASSSTIWGRTDTQY
TRBV13,TRBJ2-7,ASSLSGQGAHEQY
TRBV28,TRBJ2-3,ASTATADLRTDTQY
TRBV7-9,TRBJ2-3,ASSPGLGDTQY
TRBV6-5,TRBJ2-3,ASSYNAQTDTQY
TRBV7-2,TRBJ2-2,ASSVGTGELF